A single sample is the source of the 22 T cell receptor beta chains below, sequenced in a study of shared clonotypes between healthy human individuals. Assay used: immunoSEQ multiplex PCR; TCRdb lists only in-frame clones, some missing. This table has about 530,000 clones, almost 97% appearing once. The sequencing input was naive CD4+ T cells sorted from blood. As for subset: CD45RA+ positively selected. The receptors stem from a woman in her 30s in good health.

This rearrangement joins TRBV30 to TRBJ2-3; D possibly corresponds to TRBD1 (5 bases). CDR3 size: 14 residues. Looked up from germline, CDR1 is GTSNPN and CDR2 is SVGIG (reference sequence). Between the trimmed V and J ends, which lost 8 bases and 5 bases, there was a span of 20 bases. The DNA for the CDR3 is TGTGCCCGTACAGGTTCACCAGGTATAGATACGCAGTATTTT. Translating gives CARTGSPGIDTQYF.

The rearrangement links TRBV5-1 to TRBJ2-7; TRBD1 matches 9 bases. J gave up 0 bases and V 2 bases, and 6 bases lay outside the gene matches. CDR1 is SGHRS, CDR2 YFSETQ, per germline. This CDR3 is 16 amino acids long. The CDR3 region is CASSFGTGPSSYEQYF. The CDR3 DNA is TGCGCCAGCAGCTTTGGGACAGGGCCCAGCTCCTACGAGCAGTACTTC.

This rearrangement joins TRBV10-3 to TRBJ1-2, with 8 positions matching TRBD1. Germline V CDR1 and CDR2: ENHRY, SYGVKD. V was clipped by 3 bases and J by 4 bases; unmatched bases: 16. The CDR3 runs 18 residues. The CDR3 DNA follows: TGTGCCATCAGTGATTCCCCGCGCCGGACAGGGCGAGGCTATGGCTACACCTTC. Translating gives CAISDSPRRTGRGYGYTF.

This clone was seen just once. CDR3 coding DNA: TGTGCCAGCAGCTTGCCAGTTGGAACTAATGAAAAACTGTTTTTT. Its translation is CASSLPVGTNEKLFF. The chain combines TRBV5-5 with TRBJ1-4; unclear D gene. Between the trimmed V and J ends, which lost 1 base and 1 base, there was a span of 8 bases. The CDR3 is 15 amino acids. The germline V gene encodes CDR1 SGHKS and CDR2 YYEKEE (reference sequence).

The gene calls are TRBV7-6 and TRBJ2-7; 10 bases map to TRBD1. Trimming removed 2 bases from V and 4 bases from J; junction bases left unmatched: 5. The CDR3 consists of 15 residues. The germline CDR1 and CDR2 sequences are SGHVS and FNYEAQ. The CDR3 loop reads CASSLPGQGRYEQYF. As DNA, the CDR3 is TGTGCCAGCAGCTTACCGGGACAGGGGAGGTACGAGCAGTACTTC.

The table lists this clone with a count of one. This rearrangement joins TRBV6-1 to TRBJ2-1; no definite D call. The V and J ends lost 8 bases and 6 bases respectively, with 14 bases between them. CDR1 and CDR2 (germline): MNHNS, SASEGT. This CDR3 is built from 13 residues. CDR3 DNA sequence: TGTGCCAGCCCCAGCCATCTTGGCAATGAGCAGTTCTTC. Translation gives CASPSHLGNEQFF.

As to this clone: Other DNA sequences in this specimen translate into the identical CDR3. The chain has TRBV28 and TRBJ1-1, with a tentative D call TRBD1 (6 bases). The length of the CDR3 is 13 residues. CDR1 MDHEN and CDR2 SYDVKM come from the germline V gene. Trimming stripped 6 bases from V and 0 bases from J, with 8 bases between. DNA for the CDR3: TGTGCCAGCAGCGGACAGCTGAACACTGAAGCTTTCTTT. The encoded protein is CASSGQLNTEAFF.

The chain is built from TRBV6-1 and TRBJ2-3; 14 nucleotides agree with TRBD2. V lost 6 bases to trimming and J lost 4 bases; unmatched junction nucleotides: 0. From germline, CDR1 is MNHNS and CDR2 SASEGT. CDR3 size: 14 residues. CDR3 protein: CASRTSGRADTQYF. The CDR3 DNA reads TGTGCCAGCAGGACTAGCGGGAGGGCAGATACGCAGTATTTT.

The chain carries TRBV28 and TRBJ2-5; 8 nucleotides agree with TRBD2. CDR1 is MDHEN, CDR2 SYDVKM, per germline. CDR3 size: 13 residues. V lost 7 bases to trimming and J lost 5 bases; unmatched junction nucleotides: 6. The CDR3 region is CASTISGKETQYF. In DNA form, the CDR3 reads TGTGCCAGCACGATTAGCGGGAAGGAGACCCAGTACTTC.

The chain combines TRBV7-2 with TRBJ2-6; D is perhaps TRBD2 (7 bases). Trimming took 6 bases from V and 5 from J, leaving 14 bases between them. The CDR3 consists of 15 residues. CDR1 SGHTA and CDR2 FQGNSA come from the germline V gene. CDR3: CASRGGGFRANVLTF. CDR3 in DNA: TGTGCCAGCAGAGGCGGGGGCTTCCGGGCCAACGTCCTGACTTTC.

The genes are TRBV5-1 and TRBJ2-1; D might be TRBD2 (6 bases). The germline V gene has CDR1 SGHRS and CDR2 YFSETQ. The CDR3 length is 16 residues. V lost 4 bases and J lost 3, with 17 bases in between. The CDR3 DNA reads TGCGCCAGCAGCAGAGGACCCGTGGGGGGCTACAATGAGCAGTTCTTC. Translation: CASSRGPVGGYNEQFF.

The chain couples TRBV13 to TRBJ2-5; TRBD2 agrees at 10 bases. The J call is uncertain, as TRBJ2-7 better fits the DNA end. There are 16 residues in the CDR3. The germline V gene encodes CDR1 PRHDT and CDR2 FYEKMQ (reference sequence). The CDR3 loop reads CASSRSGTSDSYEQYF. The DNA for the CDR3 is TGTGCCAGCAGCCGTTCCGGGACTAGCGACTCCTACGAGCAGTACTTC.

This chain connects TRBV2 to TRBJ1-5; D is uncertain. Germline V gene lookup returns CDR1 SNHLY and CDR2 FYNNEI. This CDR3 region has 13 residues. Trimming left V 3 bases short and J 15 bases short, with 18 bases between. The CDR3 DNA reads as TGTGCCAGCAGTGACGGGCCCCGCAGAGGGAGGCATTTT. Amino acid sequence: CASSDGPRRGRHF.

The CDR3 coding sequence is TGTGCCTGGAGTGTACCTCCCCTTATGTACGAGCAGTACTTC. Translating gives CAWSVPPLMYEQYF. The gene calls are TRBV30 and TRBJ2-7; D is unclear. The CDR3 loop spans 14 amino acids. The germline V and J ends were trimmed by 0 bases and 4 bases, with 13 bases remaining between them. Per the germline V gene, CDR1 is GTSNPN and CDR2 is SVGIG (reference sequence).

The DNA for the CDR3 is TGCGCCAGCAGCCAGGGACAACTGAACACTGAAGCTTTCTTT. It codes for CASSQGQLNTEAFF. J is TRBJ1-1 and V is TRBV5-1; tentatively, D is TRBD1 (6 bases). The CDR3 is 14 residues long. Trimming shortened V by 4 bases and J by 0 bases, and 10 bases separated the two germline ends. Germline values: CDR1 SGHRS, CDR2 YFSETQ. Looking up the rest from reference TRBV5-1 and TRBJ1-1 gives the full variable domain: KAGVTQTPRYLIKTRGQQVTLSCSPISGHRSVSWYQQTPGQGLQFLFEYFSETQRNKGNFPGRFSGRQFSNSRSEMNVSTLELGDSALYLCASSQGQLNTEAFFGQGTRLTVV.

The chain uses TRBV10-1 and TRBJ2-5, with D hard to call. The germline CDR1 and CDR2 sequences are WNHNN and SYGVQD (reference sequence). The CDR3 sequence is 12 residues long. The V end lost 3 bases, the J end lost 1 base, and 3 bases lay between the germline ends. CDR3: CASSDLQETQYF. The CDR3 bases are TGCGCCAGCAGTGACCTCCAAGAGACCCAGTACTTC.

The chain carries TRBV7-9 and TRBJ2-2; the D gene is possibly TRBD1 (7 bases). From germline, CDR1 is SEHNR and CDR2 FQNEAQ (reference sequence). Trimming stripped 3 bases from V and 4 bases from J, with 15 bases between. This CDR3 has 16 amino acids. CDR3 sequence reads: CASSFQGGFRTGELFF. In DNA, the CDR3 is TGTGCCAGCAGCTTTCAGGGGGGCTTTCGCACCGGGGAGCTGTTTTTT.

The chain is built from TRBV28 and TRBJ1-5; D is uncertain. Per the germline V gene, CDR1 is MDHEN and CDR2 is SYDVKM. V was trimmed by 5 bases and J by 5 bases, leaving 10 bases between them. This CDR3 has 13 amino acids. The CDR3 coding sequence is TGTGCCAGCAGTACGGACGGGCATCAGCCCCAGCATTTT. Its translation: CASSTDGHQPQHF.

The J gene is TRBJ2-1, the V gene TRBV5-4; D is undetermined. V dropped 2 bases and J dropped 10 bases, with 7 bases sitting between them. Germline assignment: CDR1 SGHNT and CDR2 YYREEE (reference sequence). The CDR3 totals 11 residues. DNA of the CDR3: TGTGCCAGCAGCTTCTTTAACGAGCAGTTCTTC. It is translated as CASSFFNEQFF.

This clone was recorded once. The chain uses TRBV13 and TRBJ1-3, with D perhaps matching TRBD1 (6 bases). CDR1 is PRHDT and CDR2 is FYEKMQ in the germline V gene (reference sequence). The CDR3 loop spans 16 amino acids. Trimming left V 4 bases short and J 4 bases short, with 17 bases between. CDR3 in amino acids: CASSSIKDDRGNTIYF. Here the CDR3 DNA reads TGTGCCAGCAGCTCCATTAAGGACGACAGGGGAAACACCATATATTTT. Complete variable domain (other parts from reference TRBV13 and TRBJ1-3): AAGVIQSPRHLIKEKRETATLKCYPIPRHDTVYWYQQGPGQDPQFLISFYEKMQSDKGSIPDRFSAQQFSDYHSELNMSSLELGDSALYFCASSSIKDDRGNTIYFGEGSWLTVV.

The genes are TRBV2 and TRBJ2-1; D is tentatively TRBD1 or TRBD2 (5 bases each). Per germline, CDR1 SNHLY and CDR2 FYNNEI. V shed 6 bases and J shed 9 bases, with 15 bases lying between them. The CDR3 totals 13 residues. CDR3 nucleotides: TGTGCCAGCAGGGACTGGGGGTCCGGTGAGCAGTTCTTC. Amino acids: CASRDWGSGEQFF.

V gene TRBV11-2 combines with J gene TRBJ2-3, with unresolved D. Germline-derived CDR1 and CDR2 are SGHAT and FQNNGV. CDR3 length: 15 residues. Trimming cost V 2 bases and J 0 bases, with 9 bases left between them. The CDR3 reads CASSLTVISTDTQYF. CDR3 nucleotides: TGTGCCAGCAGCTTAACCGTGATTAGCACAGATACGCAGTATTTT.